The clone carrying this T cell receptor (beta chain) was detected ten times or more. No antigen is known for it. CDR3 length equals 17 residues. The V gene's germline CDR1 is SGHRS and CDR2 YFSETQ. V dropped 6 bases and J dropped 6 bases, with 27 bases sitting between them. The data are from a study of T cells after yellow fever vaccination. About the study: Those fractions that held only low numbers of cells were prepared using the SMART-Seq v4 Ultra Low Input RNA kit.

TCR cDNA, made by 5'RACE template switching, carried an added universal primer site and UMIs. TCRdb reanalysed the 5' RACE reads using MiXCR and keeps one entry per CDR3 protein. The profile shows around 50,000 distinct CDR3 sequences, 7% to 8.5% of them singletons. Study outcomes and limitations: The secondary response showed a weaker magnitude and a faster peak, day 5 versus 15. Reappearance after the booster was seen for most primary-vaccination clones, at about 95% CD4 and around 90% CD8.

The chain is built from TRBV5-1 and TRBJ2-5; D is perhaps TRBD1 (6 bases). The input for sequencing was CD8+ T cells sorted from PBMCs, taken less than 16 days after the first yellow fever vaccination. The sequence came from a man aged 18 to 30 who received the YFV17D yellow fever vaccine. The CDR3 DNA sequence: TGCGCCAGCACGCCCACCAACTTAAGACAGGTCGGTCAGACCCAGTACTTC. The encoded protein is CASTPTNLRQVGQTQYF.